These 2 T cell receptor beta chains were all obtained from the same sample, sequenced in a study of blood T cell repertoires in COVID-19. Profiled with immunoSEQ multiplex PCR; TCRdb holds only in-frame clones, not every one. The sample records 200,000 to 250,000 clones, over 75% being singletons. Sequencing used PBMCs or T cells enriched from blood (not recorded which). Receptor source: a man aged 25 to 40 in a cohort exposed to, infected with or recovered from COVID-19 (not recorded which).

The rearrangement uses TRBV10-1 and TRBJ2-5, with 11 nucleotides matching TRBD2. Germline CDR1 WNHNN, CDR2 SYGVQD (reference sequence). The CDR3 loop spans 16 amino acids. After removal of 4 bases from V and 0 bases from J, the junction contained 4 bases not matched to a gene. The chain's CDR3 is CASSAPTSGNQETQYF. CDR3 DNA: TGCGCCAGCAGTGCACCGACTAGCGGGAACCAAGAGACCCAGTACTTC.

J is TRBJ1-2 and V is TRBV5-1, with 9 positions matching TRBD1. The CDR3 covers 13 residues. V lost 4 bases and J lost 4; bases outside the gene matches: 2. The germline V gene encodes CDR1 SGHRS and CDR2 YFSETQ. CDR3 residues: CASSETGGYGYTF. CDR3 nucleotide sequence: TGCGCCAGCAGCGAGACAGGGGGCTATGGCTACACCTTC.